One sample yielded the 17 T cell receptor beta chains listed below, sequenced in a study of blood T cell repertoires in COVID-19. TCRdb's copy holds only in-frame clones and misses some; the assay was immunoSEQ multiplex PCR. The table includes 150,000 to 200,000 clones, nearly 80% detected once. Specimen: peripheral blood. All receptors come from a woman of 80 years or more with acute or convalescent COVID-19.

This clone was counted only a few times. The gene calls are TRBV5-1 and TRBJ1-2; 7 bases fit TRBD1. V dropped 4 bases and J dropped 3; count of bases not matched to a gene: 9. Germline loops: CDR1 SGHRS, CDR2 YFSETQ. The CDR3 is 15 amino acids. CDR3 DNA sequence: TGCGCCAGCAGCAGCACCGGGACAGACGACTATGGCTACACCTTC. Its protein is CASSSTGTDDYGYTF. Based on the CDR3 plus reference TRBV5-1 and TRBJ1-2, the full variable domain is KAGVTQTPRYLIKTRGQQVTLSCSPISGHRSVSWYQQTPGQGLQFLFEYFSETQRNKGNFPGRFSGRQFSNSRSEMNVSTLELGDSALYLCASSSTGTDDYGYTFGSGTRLTVV.

J is TRBJ2-5 and V is TRBV7-9; 8 bases fit TRBD2. The V gene's germline CDR1 is SEHNR and CDR2 FQNEAQ (reference sequence). The length of the CDR3 is 15 residues. The V and J ends lost 2 bases and 4 bases, in that order; junction bases with no gene match: 6. The CDR3 DNA follows: TGTGCCAGCAGCTTAACTAGCGGAGCGACAGAGACCCAGTACTTC. Amino acid sequence: CASSLTSGATETQYF.

The V gene is TRBV27, the J gene TRBJ1-3; no reliable D call. In germline, CDR1 is MNHEY, CDR2 SMNVEV (reference sequence). The CDR3 spans 15 residues. Trimming removed 5 bases at V and 4 bases at J, with 15 bases between. CDR3 sequence (DNA): TGTGCCAGCAGTCCGGGGTGGGCAGCGGGAAACACCATATATTTT. Translating it yields CASSPGWAAGNTIYF.

This clone was recorded only once. This chain links TRBV7-3 with TRBJ2-2; TRBD2 matches at 16 bases. The CDR3 runs to 20 residues. Trimming removed 4 bases from V and 4 bases from J; junction bases left unmatched: 12. Germline CDR1 and CDR2: SGHTA and FQGTGA. As DNA, the CDR3 is TGTGCCAGCAGCTCGGACCCGGGACTAGCGGGAGGGCCGGGCACCGGGGAGCTGTTTTTT. Protein: CASSSDPGLAGGPGTGELFF.

The CDR3 is CASSPPGLAGGNSTDTQYF. CDR3 bases: TGTGCCAGCAGCCCTCCGGGACTAGCGGGAGGGAATAGCACAGATACGCAGTATTTT. The chain uses TRBV7-9 and TRBJ2-3; 16 nucleotides align to TRBD2. The trim removed 5 bases at V and 0 bases at J, leaving 8 bases unmatched. The CDR3 extends over 19 amino acids. Germline-derived CDR1 and CDR2 are SEHNR and FQNEAQ (reference sequence).

V is TRBV4-1 and J is TRBJ1-2, with TRBD1 identical over 7 bases. Germline CDR1 is MGHRA and CDR2 is YSYEKL. The CDR3 totals 14 residues. V lost 3 bases, J lost 6 bases, and 7 bases stayed unmatched. In nucleotides, the CDR3 is TGCGCCAGCAGCCATTTAGACAGGGAGCATGGCTACACCTTC. Protein product: CASSHLDREHGYTF.

V and J are TRBV19 and TRBJ1-2, with 8 bases matching TRBD1. Germline assignment: CDR1 LNHDA and CDR2 SQIVND (reference sequence). The trim removed 11 bases at V and 8 bases at J, leaving 19 bases unmatched. CDR3 size: 15 residues. Written as DNA, the CDR3 is TGTGCCGCTCAGCCCAGGGGGCACCTATGGAACGGCTACACCTTC. Protein: CAAQPRGHLWNGYTF.

The genes are TRBV3-1 (or the pseudogene TRBV3-2) and TRBJ2-2, with 8 bases matching TRBD1. The germline V gene encodes CDR1 LGHDT and CDR2 YNNKEL (reference sequence). Losses at the gene ends were 4 bases for V and 7 bases for J; bases not matched to a gene: 5. The CDR3 runs to 14 residues. As DNA, the CDR3 is TGTGCCAGCAGCCGGACAGGGTCGGTCGGGGAGCTGTTTTTT. Translated: CASSRTGSVGELFF.

The rearrangement links TRBV5-1 to TRBJ2-7, with 11 bases matching TRBD1. The CDR3 consists of 15 residues. Germline V gene data show CDR1 as SGHRS and CDR2 as YFSETQ. V shed 4 bases and J 6 bases; nucleotides not matched to a gene: 9. CDR3 nucleotide sequence: TGCGCCAGCAGCCCGGATCCGGGACAGGGGGGCGAGCAGTACTTC. Its protein is CASSPDPGQGGEQYF.

The rearrangement joins TRBV24-1 to TRBJ2-1, with 10 positions matching TRBD2. This CDR3 contains 16 residues. The ends lost 0 bases at V and 7 bases at J; junction bases unmatched: 5. Germline lookup yields CDR1 KGHDR and CDR2 SFDVKD. CDR3 in amino acids: CATSDLRASGSNEQFF. CDR3 sequence (DNA): TGTGCCACCAGTGATTTGCGGGCTAGCGGGAGTAATGAGCAGTTCTTC.

The chain joins TRBV30 to TRBJ2-1; no clear D gene. Germline V CDR1 and CDR2: GTSNPN, SVGIG (reference sequence). The germline V and J ends were trimmed by 6 bases and 1 base, with 16 bases remaining between them. The CDR3 covers 15 residues. CDR3 in DNA: TGTGCCTGCTATTCCCCGGGTGCTTCCTACAATGAGCAGTTCTTC. Protein sequence: CACYSPGASYNEQFF.

V usage is TRBV19 and J usage is TRBJ1-3; weak D call: TRBD1 (5 bases). The CDR3 is made up of 21 amino acids. Germline V CDR1 and CDR2: LNHDA, SQIVND (reference sequence). V shed 8 bases and J shed 0 bases, with 32 bases lying between them. The DNA of the CDR3 is TGTGCCAGTGCTCCCAAGACAGTCCTCCGAAGTTGGAGCTTCTCTGGAAACACCATATATTTT. Its protein is CASAPKTVLRSWSFSGNTIYF.

V usage is TRBV18 and J usage is TRBJ2-5, with TRBD2 matching 9 bases. The V segment lost 3 bases and the J segment 4 bases; nucleotides outside the gene matches: 9. Germline loops: CDR1 KGHSH, CDR2 LQKENI. The CDR3 is 16 residues long. The CDR3 here is CASSPIIAGVGETQYF. The CDR3 region has the DNA TGTGCCAGCTCACCGATTATAGCGGGAGTGGGAGAGACCCAGTACTTC. The variable domain in full, with the rest retrieved from reference TRBV18 and TRBJ2-5, is NAGVMQNPRHLVRRRGQEARLRCSPMKGHSHVYWYRQLPEEGLKFMVYLQKENIIDESGMPKERFSAEFPKEGPSILRIQQVVRGDSAAYFCASSPIIAGVGETQYFGPGTRLLVL.

The V and J genes are TRBV24-1 and TRBJ2-3; 7 bases are a match to TRBD2. The CDR3 is 15 residues long. Germline loops: CDR1 KGHDR, CDR2 SFDVKD. Trimming removed 4 bases from V and 4 bases from J; junction bases left unmatched: 7. The CDR3, as DNA: TGTGCCACCAGTGAGGGCGGGAGAGGTTCAGATACGCAGTATTTT. Encoded protein: CATSEGGRGSDTQYF.

The CDR3 reads CAISDSGRAAETQYF. CDR3 in DNA: TGTGCCATCAGTGATAGCGGGAGGGCGGCGGAGACCCAGTACTTC. This chain links TRBV10-3 with TRBJ2-5, with TRBD2 matching 11 bases. Germline V gene lookup returns CDR1 ENHRY and CDR2 SYGVKD. This CDR3 contains 15 residues. V lost 3 bases and J lost 5; bases outside the gene matches: 5.

The rearrangement joins TRBV28 to TRBJ1-2; D is uncertain. V was shortened by 7 bases and J by 8 bases, with 11 bases between the two germline ends. This CDR3 has 11 amino acids. CDR1 is MDHEN and CDR2 is SYDVKM in the germline V gene. This CDR3 reads CASNSRRGYTF. CDR3 coding DNA: TGTGCCAGCAATTCGAGGAGAGGCTACACCTTC.

The J gene is TRBJ1-2, the V gene TRBV14; TRBD1 agrees at 12 bases. Germline trimming cut 4 bases from V and 4 bases from J; bases unmatched to any gene: 7. The CDR3 totals 16 residues. Germline V lookup: CDR1 SGHDN, CDR2 FVKESK. CDR3 nucleotide sequence: TGTGCCAGCAGCCTTCCCGGGACAGGGGGCACCTATGGCTACACCTTC. It translates to CASSLPGTGGTYGYTF.